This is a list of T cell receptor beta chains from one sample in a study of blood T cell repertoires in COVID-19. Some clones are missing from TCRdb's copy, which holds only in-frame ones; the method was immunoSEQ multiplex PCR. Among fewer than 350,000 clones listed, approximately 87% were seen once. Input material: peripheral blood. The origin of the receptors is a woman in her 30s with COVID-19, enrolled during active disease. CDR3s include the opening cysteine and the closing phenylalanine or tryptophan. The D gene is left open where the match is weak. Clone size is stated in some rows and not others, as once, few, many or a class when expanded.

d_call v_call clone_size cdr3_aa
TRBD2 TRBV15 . CATSWTRGGGFNEQFF
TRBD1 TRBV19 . CASSDWDRGMNTEAFF
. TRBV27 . CASLEHAGANVLTF
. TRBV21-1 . CASSKNKNLGYTF
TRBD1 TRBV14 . CASSQEGWGQGVREQYF
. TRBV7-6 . CASSGQPADTQYF
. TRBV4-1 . CASSLLTTGNNSPLHF
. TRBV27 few CASSLRDSSYNEQFF
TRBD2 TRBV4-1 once CASSQEEAGGTDTQYF
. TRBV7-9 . CASSGSAGPETQYF
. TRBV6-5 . CASSSGGQYGYTF
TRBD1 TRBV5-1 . CASSSGTGGAWETQYF
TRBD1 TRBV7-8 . CASSSRDRGDYGYTF
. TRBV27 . CASSRGFHQPQHF
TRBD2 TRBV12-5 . CASGGGGETQYF
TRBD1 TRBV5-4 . CASSSGLGTDNEKLFF
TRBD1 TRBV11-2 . CATSGTENTEAFF
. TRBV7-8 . CASSSRLEPYNEQFF
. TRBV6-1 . CASSEGRFTYEQYF
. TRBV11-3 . CASSQTGHIEQFF
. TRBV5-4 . CASSFGGSVTGELFF
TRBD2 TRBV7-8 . CASSLRRSGGLQFF
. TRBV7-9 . CASSLAPPSRETQYF
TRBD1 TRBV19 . CASSTYRGRSEAFF
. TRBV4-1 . CASSQSGRSTDTQYF
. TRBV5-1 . CASSLNQRLSSTDTQYF
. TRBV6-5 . CASKRGSSYEQYF
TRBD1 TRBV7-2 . CASSPDPGQRQFF
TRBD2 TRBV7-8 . CASILLAGETYEQYF
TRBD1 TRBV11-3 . CASSLTRTGGCKAFF
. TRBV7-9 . CASSLSGLGQPQHF
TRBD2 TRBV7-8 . CASSLVAGGLGDTQYF
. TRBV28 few CASSLWTDYSPLHF
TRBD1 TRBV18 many CASSRTGAIYEQYF
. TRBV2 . CASSRISHNQPQHF
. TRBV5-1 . CASSPSPGGLGYTEAFF
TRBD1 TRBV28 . CASSLYGTGGSYEQYF
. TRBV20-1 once CSARQGHEQYF
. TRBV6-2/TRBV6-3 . CASSRDSHNEQFF
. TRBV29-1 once CSVEPDRATDTQYF
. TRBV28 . CASIEGGGNQPQHF
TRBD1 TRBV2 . CASSPGTGSYEQYF
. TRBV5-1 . CASSSLLGSADTQYF
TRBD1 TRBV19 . CASSTGTGGNTEAFF
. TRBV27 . CASRQAGLYNSPLHF
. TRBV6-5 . CASSYLGNSPLHF
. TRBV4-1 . CASSQVSTTGHKMYF
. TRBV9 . CASSVEQNYGYTF
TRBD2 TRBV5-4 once CASSLGSSGGALYEQYF
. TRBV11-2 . CASSLNRDSPLHF
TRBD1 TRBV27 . CASSYRGGFEGYTF
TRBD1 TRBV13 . CASSLQGVAYEQYF
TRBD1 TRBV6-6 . CASSPRGQGFSYGYTF
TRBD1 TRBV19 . CASKARDRGNTGELFF
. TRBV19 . CASRPDTEGTDTQYF
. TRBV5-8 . CASSLWGDNTEAFF
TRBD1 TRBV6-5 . CASSYLRTGEETQYF